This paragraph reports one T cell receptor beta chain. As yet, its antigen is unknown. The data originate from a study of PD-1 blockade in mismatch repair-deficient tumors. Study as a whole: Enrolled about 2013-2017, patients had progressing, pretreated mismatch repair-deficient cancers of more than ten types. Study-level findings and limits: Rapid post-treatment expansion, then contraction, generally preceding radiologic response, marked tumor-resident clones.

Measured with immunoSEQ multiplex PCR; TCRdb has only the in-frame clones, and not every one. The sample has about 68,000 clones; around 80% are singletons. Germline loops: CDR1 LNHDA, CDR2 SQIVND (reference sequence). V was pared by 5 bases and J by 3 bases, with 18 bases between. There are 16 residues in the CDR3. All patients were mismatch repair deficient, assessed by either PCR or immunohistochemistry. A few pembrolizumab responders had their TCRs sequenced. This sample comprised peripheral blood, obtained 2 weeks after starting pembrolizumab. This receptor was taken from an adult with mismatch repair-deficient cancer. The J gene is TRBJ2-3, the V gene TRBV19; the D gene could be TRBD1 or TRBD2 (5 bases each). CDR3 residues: CASSSARGSWTDTQYF. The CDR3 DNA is TGTGCCAGTAGTTCGGCGAGGGGCTCCTGGACAGATACGCAGTATTTT. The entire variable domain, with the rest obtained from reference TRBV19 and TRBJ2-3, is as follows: DGGITQSPKYLFRKEGQNVTLSCEQNLNHDAMYWYRQDPGQGLRLIYYSQIVNDFQKGDIAEGYSVSREKKESFPLTVTSAQKNPTAFYLCASSSARGSWTDTQYFGPGTRLTVL.